Below are 8 T cell receptor beta chains sequenced from a single sample in a study of T cell responses to AZD1222 COVID-19 vaccine. TCRdb keeps only in-frame clones here, not all; method: immunoSEQ multiplex PCR. Of some 140,000 clones in the sample, 85% to 90% were seen once. The source material was peripheral blood, sampled on day 0 of MenACWY control vaccination. Receptors originate from an adult in good health.

The V and J genes are TRBV11-2 and TRBJ1-3, with D perhaps TRBD1 (5 bases). The CDR3 has 15 residues. The V end lost 5 bases, the J end lost 0 bases, and 11 bases lay between the germline ends. From germline, CDR1 is SGHAT and CDR2 FQNNGV. The CDR3 loop is CASSEGLSSGNTIYF. DNA of the CDR3: TGTGCCAGCAGCGAGGGACTTAGCTCTGGAAACACCATATATTTT.

In its sample, this clone was seen a few times. V and J are TRBV9 and TRBJ2-2, with 10 nucleotides matching TRBD2. Germline V gene sequence: CDR1 SGDLS, CDR2 YYNGEE. The V and J ends lost 6 bases and 2 bases, in that order; junction bases with no gene match: 7. The CDR3 has 16 amino acids. This chain's CDR3 is CASTRSGRENTGELFF. The CDR3 DNA sequence: TGTGCCAGCACCCGAAGCGGGAGGGAAAACACCGGGGAGCTGTTTTTT.

This clone has a single count. The chain recombines TRBV27 with TRBJ1-1; D perhaps matches TRBD1 (5 bases). Germline V gene sequence: CDR1 MNHEY, CDR2 SMNVEV (reference sequence). The germline V and J ends were trimmed by 8 bases and 5 bases, with 15 bases remaining between them. CDR3 length: 13 residues. This chain's CDR3 is CASGVGARTEAFF. DNA of the CDR3: TGTGCCAGCGGTGTCGGGGCGCGGACTGAAGCTTTCTTT.

The chain combines TRBV6-2 or TRBV6-3 with TRBJ2-5; D might be TRBD1 (5 bases). Germline V gene sequence: CDR1 MNHEY, CDR2 SVGEGT. V was cut by 5 bases and J by 3 bases, with 7 bases left in between. The length of the CDR3 is 12 residues. The CDR3 sequence: CASSRQKETQYF. The CDR3 DNA reads as TGTGCCAGCAGTCGACAGAAAGAGACCCAGTACTTC.

CDR3 sequence reads: CAFSGWEETQYF. DNA for the CDR3: TGTGCCTTCTCGGGGTGGGAAGAGACCCAGTACTTC. This chain joins TRBV2 and TRBJ2-5, with D tentatively TRBD2 (5 bases). The CDR3 contains 12 residues. Germline lookup yields CDR1 SNHLY and CDR2 FYNNEI. Trimming shortened V by 11 bases and J by 3 bases, and 13 bases separated the two germline ends. Variable domain in full (rest from reference TRBV2 and TRBJ2-5): EPEVTQTPSHQVTQMGQEVILRCVPISNHLYFYWYRQILGQKVEFLVSFYNNEISEKSEIFDDQFSVERPDGSNFTLKIRSTKLEDSAMYFCAFSGWEETQYFGPGTRLLVL.

The J gene is TRBJ1-2, the V gene TRBV3-1 (or the pseudogene TRBV3-2); 10 bases align to TRBD1. This CDR3 spans 16 amino acids. The germline V gene encodes CDR1 LGHDT and CDR2 YNNKEL (reference sequence). V shed 6 bases and J 5 bases; nucleotides not matched to a gene: 12. The CDR3 loop is CASSRTGGPYHYGYTF. The CDR3 DNA follows: TGTGCCAGCAGTCGGACAGGGGGACCTTACCATTATGGCTACACCTTC.

This chain connects TRBV10-2 to TRBJ1-4, with TRBD1 as a possible D gene (5 bases). This CDR3 is built from 15 residues. Germline loops: CDR1 WSHSY, CDR2 SAAADI. The V and J ends lost 0 bases and 0 bases respectively, with 5 bases between them. CDR3 protein: CASSESGATNEKLFF. The CDR3 bases are TGCGCCAGCAGTGAGTCGGGGGCAACTAATGAAAAACTGTTTTTT.

This clone was counted a few times. The CDR3 region has the DNA TGTGCCAGCAGTATGTGGGGGACGAATGGCTACACCTTC. Translating gives CASSMWGTNGYTF. The V and J genes are TRBV12-3 or TRBV12-4 and TRBJ1-2, with D possibly matching TRBD1 (5 bases). V lost 5 bases to trimming and J lost 6 bases, with 13 bases between them. This CDR3 region has 13 residues.